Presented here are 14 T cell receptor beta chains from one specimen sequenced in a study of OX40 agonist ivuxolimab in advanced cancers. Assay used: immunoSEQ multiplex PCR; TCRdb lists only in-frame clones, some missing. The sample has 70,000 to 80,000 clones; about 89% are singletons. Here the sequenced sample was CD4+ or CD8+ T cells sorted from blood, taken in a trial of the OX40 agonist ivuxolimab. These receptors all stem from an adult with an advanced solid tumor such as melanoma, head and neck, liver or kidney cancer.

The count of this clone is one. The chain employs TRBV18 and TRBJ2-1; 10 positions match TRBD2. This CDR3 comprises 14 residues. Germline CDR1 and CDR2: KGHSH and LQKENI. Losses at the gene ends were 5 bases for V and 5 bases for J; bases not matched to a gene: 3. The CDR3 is CASSVAGGHNEQFF. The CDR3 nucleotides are TGTGCCAGCTCAGTAGCGGGAGGTCACAATGAGCAGTTCTTC.

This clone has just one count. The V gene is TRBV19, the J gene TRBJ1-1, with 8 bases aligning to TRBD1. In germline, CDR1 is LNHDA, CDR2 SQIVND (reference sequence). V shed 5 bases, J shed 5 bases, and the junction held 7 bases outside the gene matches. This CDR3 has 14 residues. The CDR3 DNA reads TGTGCCAGTAGTCCCTCTACAGGGGGAACTGAAGCTTTCTTT. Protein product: CASSPSTGGTEAFF.

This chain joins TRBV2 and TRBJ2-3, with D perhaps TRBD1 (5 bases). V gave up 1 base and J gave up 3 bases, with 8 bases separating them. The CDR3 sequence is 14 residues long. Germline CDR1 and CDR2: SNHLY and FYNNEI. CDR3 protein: CASSEGQGTDTQYF. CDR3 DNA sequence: TGTGCCAGCAGTGAAGGGCAGGGTACAGATACGCAGTATTTT.

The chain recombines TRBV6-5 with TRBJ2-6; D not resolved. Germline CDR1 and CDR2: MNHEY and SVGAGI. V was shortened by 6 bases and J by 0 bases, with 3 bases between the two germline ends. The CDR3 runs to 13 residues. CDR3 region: CASSSSGANVLTF. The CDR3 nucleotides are TGTGCCAGCAGCTCCTCTGGGGCCAACGTCCTGACTTTC.

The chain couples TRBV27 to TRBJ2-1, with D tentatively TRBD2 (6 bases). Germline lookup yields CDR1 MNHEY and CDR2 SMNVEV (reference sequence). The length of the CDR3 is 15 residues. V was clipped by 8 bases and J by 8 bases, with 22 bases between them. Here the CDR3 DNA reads TGTGCCAGCCTCTCGTTGGGGGGTGGGAGGCATGAGCAGTTCTTC. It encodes CASLSLGGGRHEQFF.

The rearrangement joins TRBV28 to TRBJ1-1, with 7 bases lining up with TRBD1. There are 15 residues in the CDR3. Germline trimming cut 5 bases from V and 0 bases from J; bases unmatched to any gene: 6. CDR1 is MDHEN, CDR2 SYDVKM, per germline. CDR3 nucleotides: TGTGCCAGCAGTGCCCCGGGACAGATGAACACTGAAGCTTTCTTT. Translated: CASSAPGQMNTEAFF.

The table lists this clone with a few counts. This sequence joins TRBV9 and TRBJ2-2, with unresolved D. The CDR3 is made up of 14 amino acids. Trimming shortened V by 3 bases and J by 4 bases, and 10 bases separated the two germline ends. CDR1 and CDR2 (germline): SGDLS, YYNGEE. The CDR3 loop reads CASSDGQPTGELFF. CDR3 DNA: TGTGCCAGCAGCGACGGGCAGCCCACCGGGGAGCTGTTTTTT. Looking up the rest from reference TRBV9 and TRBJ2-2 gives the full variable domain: DSGVTQTPKHLITATGQRVTLRCSPRSGDLSVYWYQQSLDQGLQFLIQYYNGEERAKGNILERFSAQQFPDLHSELNLSSLELGDSALYFCASSDGQPTGELFFGEGSRLTVL.

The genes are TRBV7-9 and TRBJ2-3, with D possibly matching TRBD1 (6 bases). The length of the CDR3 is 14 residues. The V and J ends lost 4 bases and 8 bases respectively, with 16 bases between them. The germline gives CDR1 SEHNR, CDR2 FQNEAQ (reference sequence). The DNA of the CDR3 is TGTGCCAGCAGCTCCTATAGGGTACAGGGTACGCAGTATTTT. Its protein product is CASSSYRVQGTQYF.

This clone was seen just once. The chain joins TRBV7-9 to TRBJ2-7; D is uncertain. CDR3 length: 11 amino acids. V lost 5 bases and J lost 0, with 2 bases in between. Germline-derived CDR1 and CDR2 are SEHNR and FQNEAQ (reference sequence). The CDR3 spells CASSHSYEQYF. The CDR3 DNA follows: TGTGCCAGCAGCCACTCCTACGAGCAGTACTTC.

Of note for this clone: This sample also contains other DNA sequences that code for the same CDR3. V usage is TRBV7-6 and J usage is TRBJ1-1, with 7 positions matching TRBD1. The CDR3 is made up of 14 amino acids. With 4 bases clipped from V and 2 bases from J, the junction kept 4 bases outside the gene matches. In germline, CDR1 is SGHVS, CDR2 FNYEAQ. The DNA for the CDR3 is TGTGCCAGCAGCTCATCAGGGGGAAACACTGAAGCTTTCTTT. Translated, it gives CASSSSGGNTEAFF.

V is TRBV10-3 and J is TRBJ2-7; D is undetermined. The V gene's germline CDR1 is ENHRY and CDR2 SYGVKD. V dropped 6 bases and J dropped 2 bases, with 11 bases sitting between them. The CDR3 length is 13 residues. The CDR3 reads CAIRVDPTYEQYF. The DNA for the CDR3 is TGTGCCATCAGGGTCGACCCAACCTACGAGCAGTACTTC.

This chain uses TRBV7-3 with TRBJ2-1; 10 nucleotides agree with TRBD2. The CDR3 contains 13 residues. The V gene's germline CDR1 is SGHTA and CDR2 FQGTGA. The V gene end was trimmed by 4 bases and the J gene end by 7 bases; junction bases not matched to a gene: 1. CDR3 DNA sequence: TGTGCCAGCAGCTCACTAGCGGGGAATGAGCAGTTCTTC. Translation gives CASSSLAGNEQFF.

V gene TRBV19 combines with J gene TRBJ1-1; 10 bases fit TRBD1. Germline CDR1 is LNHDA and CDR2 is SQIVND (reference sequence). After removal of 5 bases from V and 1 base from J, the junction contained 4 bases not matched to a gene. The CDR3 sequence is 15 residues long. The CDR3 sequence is CASSVDRGRNTEAFF. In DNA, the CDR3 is TGTGCCAGTAGTGTTGACAGGGGGCGGAACACTGAAGCTTTCTTT. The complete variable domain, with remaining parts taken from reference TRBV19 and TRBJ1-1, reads DGGITQSPKYLFRKEGQNVTLSCEQNLNHDAMYWYRQDPGQGLRLIYYSQIVNDFQKGDIAEGYSVSREKKESFPLTVTSAQKNPTAFYLCASSVDRGRNTEAFFGQGTRLTVV.

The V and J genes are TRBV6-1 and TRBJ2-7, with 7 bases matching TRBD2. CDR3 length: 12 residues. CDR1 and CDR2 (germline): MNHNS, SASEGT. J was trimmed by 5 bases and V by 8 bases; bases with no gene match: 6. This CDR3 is CASGYGGNEQYF. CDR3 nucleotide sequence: TGTGCCAGCGGCTACGGGGGGAACGAGCAGTACTTC.